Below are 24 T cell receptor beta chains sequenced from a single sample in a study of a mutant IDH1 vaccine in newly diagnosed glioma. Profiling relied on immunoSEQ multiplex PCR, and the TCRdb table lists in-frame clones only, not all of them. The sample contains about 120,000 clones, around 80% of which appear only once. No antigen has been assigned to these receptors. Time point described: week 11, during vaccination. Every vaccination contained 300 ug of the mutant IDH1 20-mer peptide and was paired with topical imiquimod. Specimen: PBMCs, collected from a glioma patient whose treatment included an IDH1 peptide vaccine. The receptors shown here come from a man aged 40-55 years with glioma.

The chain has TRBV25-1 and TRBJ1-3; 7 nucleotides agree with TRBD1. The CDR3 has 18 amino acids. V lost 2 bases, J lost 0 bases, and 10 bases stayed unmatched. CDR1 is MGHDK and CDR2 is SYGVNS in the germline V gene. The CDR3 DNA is TGTGCCAGCAGTGAAACCCTCCCGACAGGGCTCTCTGGAAACACCATATATTTT. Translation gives CASSETLPTGLSGNTIYF.

This CDR3 is CAISESGPNQPQHF. CDR3 in DNA: TGTGCCATCAGTGAGTCGGGACCCAATCAGCCCCAGCATTTT. The genes are TRBV10-3 and TRBJ1-5, with D possibly matching TRBD1 (5 bases). This CDR3 contains 14 residues. V lost 0 bases to trimming and J lost 3 bases, with 6 bases between them. Germline CDR1 reads ENHRY; CDR2 reads SYGVKD.

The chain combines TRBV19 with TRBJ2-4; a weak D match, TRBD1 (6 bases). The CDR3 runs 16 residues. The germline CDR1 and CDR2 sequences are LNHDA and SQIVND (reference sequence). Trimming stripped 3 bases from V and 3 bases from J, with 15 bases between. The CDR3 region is CASSITTTGFKNIQYF. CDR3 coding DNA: TGTGCCAGTAGTATCACAACCACAGGGTTCAAAAACATTCAGTACTTC. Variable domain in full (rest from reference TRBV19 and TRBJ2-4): DGGITQSPKYLFRKEGQNVTLSCEQNLNHDAMYWYRQDPGQGLRLIYYSQIVNDFQKGDIAEGYSVSREKKESFPLTVTSAQKNPTAFYLCASSITTTGFKNIQYFGAGTRLSVL.

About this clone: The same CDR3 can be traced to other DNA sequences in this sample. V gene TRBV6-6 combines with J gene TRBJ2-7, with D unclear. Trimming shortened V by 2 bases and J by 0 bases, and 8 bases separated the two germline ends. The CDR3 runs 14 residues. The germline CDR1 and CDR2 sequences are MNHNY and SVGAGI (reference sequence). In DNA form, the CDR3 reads TGTGCCAGCAGTTACATGGGAACCTCCTACGAGCAGTACTTC. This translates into CASSYMGTSYEQYF.

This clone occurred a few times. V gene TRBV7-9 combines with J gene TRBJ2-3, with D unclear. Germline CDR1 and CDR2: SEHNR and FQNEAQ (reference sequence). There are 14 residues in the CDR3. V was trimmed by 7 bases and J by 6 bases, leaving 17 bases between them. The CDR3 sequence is CASTEEEPLDTQYF. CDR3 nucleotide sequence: TGTGCCAGCACAGAAGAGGAGCCCCTGGATACGCAGTATTTT.

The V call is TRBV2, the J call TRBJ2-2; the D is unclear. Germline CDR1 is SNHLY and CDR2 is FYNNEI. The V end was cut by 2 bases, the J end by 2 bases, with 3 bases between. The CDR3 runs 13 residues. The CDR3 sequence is CASSETNTGELFF. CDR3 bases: TGTGCCAGCAGTGAAACCAACACCGGGGAGCTGTTTTTT.

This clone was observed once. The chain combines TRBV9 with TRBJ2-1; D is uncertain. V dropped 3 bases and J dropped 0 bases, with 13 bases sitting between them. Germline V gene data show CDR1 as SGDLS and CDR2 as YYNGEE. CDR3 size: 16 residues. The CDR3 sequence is CASSGHYPLSYNEQFF. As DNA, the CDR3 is TGTGCCAGCAGCGGACACTATCCCCTCTCCTACAATGAGCAGTTCTTC.

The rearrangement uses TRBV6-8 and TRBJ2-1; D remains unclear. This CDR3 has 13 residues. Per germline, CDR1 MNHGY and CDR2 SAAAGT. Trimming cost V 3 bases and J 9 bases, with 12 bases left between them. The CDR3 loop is CASSYRVGSEQFF. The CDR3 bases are TGTGCCAGCAGTTATAGGGTGGGAAGTGAGCAGTTCTTC.

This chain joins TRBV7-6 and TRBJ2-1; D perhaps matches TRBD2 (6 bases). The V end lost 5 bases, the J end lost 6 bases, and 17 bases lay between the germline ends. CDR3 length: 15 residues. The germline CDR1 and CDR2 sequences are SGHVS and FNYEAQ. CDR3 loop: CASSPGTRLSNEQFF. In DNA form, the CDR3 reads TGTGCCAGCAGCCCAGGGACTCGACTTTCCAATGAGCAGTTCTTC.

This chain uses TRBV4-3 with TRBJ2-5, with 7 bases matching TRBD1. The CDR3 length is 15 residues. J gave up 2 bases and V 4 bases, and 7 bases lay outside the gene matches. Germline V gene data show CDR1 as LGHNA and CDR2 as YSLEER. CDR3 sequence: CASSPTGTAQETQYF. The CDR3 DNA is TGCGCCAGCAGCCCGACCGGGACAGCTCAAGAGACCCAGTACTTC.

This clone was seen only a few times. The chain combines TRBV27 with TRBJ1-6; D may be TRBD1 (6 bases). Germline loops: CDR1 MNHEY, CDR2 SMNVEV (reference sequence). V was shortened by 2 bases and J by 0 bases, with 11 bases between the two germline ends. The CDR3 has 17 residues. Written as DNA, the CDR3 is TGTGCCAGCAGTTTAGAGGGGGGAAGCTCCTATAATTCACCCCTCCACTTT. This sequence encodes CASSLEGGSSYNSPLHF.

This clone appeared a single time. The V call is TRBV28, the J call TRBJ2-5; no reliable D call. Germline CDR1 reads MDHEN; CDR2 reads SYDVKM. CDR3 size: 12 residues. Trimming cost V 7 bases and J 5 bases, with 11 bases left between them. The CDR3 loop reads CASMSLGETQYF. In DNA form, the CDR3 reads TGTGCCAGCATGTCCCTGGGGGAGACCCAGTACTTC.

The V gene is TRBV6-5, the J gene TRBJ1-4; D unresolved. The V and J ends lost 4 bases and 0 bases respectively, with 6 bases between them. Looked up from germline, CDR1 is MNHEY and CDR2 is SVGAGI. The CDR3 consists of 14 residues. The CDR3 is CASSSTATNEKLFF. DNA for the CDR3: TGTGCCAGCAGTTCAACCGCAACTAATGAAAAACTGTTTTTT.

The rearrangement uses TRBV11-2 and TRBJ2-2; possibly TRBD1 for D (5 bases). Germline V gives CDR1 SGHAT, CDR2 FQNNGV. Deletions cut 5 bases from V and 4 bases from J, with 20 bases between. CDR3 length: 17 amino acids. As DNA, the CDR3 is TGTGCCAGCAGCCTTCTCCAGGGAAGGCATCCCACCGGGGAGCTGTTTTTT. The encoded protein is CASSLLQGRHPTGELFF.

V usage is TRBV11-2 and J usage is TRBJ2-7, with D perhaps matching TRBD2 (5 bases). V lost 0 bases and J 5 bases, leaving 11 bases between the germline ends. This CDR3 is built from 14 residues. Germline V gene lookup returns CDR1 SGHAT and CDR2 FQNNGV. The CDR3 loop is CASSLERSGNEQYF. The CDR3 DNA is TGTGCCAGCAGCTTAGAGAGGTCCGGGAACGAGCAGTACTTC. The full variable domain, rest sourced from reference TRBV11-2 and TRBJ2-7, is EAGVAQSPRYKIIEKRQSVAFWCNPISGHATLYWYQQILGQGPKLLIQFQNNGVVDDSQLPKDRFSAERLKGVDSTLKIQPAKLEDSAVYLCASSLERSGNEQYFGPGTRLTVT.

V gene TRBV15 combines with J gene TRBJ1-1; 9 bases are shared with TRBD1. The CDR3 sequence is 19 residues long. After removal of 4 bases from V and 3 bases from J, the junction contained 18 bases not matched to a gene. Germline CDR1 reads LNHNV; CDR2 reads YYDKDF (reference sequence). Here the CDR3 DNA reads TGTGCCACCAGCACCCCACTAGGGACAGGGACCTTGAGGGACACTGAAGCTTTCTTT. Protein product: CATSTPLGTGTLRDTEAFF.

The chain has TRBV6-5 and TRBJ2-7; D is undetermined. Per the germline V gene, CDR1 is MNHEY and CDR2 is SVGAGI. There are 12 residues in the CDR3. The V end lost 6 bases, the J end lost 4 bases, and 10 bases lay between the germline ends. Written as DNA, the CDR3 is TGTGCCAGCAGCCTCAACCTTTACGAGCAGTACTTC. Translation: CASSLNLYEQYF.

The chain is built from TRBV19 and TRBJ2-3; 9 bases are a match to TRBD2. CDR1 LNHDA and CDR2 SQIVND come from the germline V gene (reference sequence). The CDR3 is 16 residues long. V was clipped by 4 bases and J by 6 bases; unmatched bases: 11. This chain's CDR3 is CASSTGLARGADTQYF. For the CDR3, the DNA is TGTGCCAGTAGTACAGGACTAGCGCGAGGGGCGGATACGCAGTATTTT.

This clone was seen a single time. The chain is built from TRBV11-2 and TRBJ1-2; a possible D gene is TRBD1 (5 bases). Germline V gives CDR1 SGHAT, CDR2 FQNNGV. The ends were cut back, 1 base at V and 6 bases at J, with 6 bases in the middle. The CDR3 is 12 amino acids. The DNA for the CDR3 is TGTGCCAGCAGCTTAGGGGGGAATGGCTACACCTTC. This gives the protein CASSLGGNGYTF.

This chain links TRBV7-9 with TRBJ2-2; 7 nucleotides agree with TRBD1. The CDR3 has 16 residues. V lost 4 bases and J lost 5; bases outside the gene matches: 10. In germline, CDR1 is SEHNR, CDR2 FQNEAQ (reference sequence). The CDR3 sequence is CASSWGRPGGTGELFF. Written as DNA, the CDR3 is TGTGCCAGCAGCTGGGGTCGGCCAGGGGGTACCGGGGAGCTGTTTTTT.

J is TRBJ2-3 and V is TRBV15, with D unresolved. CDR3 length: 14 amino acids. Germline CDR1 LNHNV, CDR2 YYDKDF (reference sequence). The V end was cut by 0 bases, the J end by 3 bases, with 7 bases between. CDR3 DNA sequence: TGTGCCACCAGCAGAGATATGGAGACAGATACGCAGTATTTT. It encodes CATSRDMETDTQYF.

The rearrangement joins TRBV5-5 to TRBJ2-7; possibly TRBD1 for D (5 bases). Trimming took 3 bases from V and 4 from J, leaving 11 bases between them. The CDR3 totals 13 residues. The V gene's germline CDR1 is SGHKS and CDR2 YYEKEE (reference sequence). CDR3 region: CASSSMDMYEQYF. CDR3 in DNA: TGTGCCAGCAGCTCGATGGACATGTACGAGCAGTACTTC.

The CDR3 sequence is CAWSVRIWNSYEQYF. The CDR3 DNA is TGTGCCTGGAGTGTACGGATCTGGAACTCCTACGAGCAGTACTTC. V is TRBV30 and J is TRBJ2-7; no reliable D call. The CDR3 is 15 residues long. Germline V gives CDR1 GTSNPN, CDR2 SVGIG (reference sequence). Trimming pared 0 bases from V and 0 bases from J, leaving 12 bases between.

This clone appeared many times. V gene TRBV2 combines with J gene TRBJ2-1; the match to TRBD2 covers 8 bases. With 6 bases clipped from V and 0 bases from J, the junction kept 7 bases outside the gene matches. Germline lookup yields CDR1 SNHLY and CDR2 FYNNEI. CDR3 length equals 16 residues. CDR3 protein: CASSFSGAVSYNEQFF. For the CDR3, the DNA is TGTGCCAGCAGCTTTAGCGGGGCCGTCTCCTACAATGAGCAGTTCTTC.